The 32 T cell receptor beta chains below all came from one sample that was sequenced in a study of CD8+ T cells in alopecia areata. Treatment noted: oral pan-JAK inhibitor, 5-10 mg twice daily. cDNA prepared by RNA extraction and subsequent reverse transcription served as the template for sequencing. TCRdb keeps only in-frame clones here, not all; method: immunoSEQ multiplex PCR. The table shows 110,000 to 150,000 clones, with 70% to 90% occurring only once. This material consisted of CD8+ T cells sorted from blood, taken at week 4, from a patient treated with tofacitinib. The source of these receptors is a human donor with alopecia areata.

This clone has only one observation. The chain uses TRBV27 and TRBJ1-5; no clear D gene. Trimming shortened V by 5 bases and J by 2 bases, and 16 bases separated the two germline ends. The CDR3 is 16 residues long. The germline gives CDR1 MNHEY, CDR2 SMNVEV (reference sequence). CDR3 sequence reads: CASSTQSGVGNQPQHF. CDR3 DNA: TGTGCCAGCAGTACACAGAGTGGGGTTGGCAATCAGCCCCAGCATTTT.

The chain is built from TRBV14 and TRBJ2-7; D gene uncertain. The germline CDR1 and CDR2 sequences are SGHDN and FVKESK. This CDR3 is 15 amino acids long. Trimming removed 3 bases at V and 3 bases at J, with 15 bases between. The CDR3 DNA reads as TGTGCCAGCAGCCACATGCGAGGTCCCGACTACGAGCAGTACTTC. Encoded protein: CASSHMRGPDYEQYF.

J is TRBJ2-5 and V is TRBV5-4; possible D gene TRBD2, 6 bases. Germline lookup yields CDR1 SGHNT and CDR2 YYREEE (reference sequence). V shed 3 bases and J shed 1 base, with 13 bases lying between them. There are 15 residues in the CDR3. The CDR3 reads CASSSYLEGQETQYF. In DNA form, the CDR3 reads TGTGCCAGCAGCTCGTATCTGGAGGGCCAAGAGACCCAGTACTTC.

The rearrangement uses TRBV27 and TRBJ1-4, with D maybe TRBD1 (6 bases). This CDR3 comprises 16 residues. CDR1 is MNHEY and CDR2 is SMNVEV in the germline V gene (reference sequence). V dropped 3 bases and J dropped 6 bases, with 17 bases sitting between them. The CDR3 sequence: CASSLTGFERDEKLFF. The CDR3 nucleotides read TGTGCCAGCAGTTTGACAGGTTTTGAGCGAGATGAAAAACTGTTTTTT.

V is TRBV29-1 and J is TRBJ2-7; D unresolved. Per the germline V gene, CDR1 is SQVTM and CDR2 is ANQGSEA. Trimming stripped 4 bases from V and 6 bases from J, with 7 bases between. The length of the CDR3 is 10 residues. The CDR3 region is CSVVAGEQYF. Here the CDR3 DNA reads TGCAGCGTTGTGGCCGGCGAGCAGTACTTC.

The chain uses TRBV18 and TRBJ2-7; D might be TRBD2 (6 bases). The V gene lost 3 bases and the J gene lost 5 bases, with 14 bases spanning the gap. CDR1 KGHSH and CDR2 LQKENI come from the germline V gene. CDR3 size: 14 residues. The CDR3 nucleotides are TGTGCCAGCTCACCCCCGGAGGGACGGGACGAGCAGTACTTC. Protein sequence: CASSPPEGRDEQYF.

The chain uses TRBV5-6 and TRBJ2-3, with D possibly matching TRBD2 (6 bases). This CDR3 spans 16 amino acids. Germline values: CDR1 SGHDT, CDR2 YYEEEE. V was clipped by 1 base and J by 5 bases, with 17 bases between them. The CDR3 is CASSLFALAWEDTQYF. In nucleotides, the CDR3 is TGTGCCAGCAGCTTGTTCGCCCTAGCGTGGGAAGATACGCAGTATTTT.

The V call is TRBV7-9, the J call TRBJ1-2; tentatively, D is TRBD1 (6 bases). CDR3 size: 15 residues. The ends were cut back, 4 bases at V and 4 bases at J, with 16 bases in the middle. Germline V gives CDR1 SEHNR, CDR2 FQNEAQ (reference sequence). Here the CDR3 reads CASSYPGQKFYGYTF. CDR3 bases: TGTGCCAGCAGCTACCCCGGACAGAAATTCTATGGCTACACCTTC.

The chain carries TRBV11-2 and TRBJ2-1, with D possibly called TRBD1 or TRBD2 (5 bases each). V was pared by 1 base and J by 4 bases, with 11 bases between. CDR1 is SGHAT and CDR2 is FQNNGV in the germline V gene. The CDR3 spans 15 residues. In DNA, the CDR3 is TGTGCCAGCAGCTTAGCGGCGTGGGGGTACAATGAGCAGTTCTTC. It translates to CASSLAAWGYNEQFF. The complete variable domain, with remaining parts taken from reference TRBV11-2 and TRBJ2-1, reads EAGVAQSPRYKIIEKRQSVAFWCNPISGHATLYWYQQILGQGPKLLIQFQNNGVVDDSQLPKDRFSAERLKGVDSTLKIQPAKLEDSAVYLCASSLAAWGYNEQFFGPGTRLTVL.

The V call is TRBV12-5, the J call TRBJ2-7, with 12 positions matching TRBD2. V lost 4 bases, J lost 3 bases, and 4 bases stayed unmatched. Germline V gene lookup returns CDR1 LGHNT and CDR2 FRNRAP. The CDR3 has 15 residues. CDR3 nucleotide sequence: TGTGCTAGTGGTTCCCCGACTAGCGGGAGCTACGAGCAGTACTTC. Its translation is CASGSPTSGSYEQYF.

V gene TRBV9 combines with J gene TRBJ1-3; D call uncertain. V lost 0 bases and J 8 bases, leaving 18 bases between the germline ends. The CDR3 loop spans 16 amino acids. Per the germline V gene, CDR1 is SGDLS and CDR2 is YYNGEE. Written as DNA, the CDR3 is TGTGCCAGCAGCGTAGGTGAGGTTGAGCCCGGGGACACCATATATTTT. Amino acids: CASSVGEVEPGDTIYF. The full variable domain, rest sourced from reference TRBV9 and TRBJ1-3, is DSGVTQTPKHLITATGQRVTLRCSPRSGDLSVYWYQQSLDQGLQFLIQYYNGEERAKGNILERFSAQQFPDLHSELNLSSLELGDSALYFCASSVGEVEPGDTIYFGEGSWLTVV.

The DNA for the CDR3 is TGTGCCAGCAGTGAACTAGCGGGAGGGTACAATGAGCAGTTCTTC. Translation gives CASSELAGGYNEQFF. V gene TRBV6-1 combines with J gene TRBJ2-1; TRBD2 matches at 12 bases. Trimming took 2 bases from V and 4 from J; bases not matched to a gene: 0. Germline CDR1 and CDR2: MNHNS and SASEGT. This CDR3 is 15 amino acids long.

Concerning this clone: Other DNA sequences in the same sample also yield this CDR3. The CDR3 protein is CASSSGQGGTGELFF. The CDR3 DNA reads as TGTGCCAGCAGCTCCGGACAGGGGGGCACCGGGGAGCTGTTTTTT. The V call is TRBV27, the J call TRBJ2-2; TRBD1 matches at 10 bases. V dropped 6 bases and J dropped 4; count of bases not matched to a gene: 5. Germline loops: CDR1 MNHEY, CDR2 SMNVEV (reference sequence). CDR3 length: 15 residues.

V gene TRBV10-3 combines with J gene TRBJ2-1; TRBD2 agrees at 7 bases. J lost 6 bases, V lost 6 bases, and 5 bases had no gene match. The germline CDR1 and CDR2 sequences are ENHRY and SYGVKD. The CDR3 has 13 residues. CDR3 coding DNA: TGTGCCATCAGGGAGACTAGCAGCAATGAGCAGTTCTTC. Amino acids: CAIRETSSNEQFF.

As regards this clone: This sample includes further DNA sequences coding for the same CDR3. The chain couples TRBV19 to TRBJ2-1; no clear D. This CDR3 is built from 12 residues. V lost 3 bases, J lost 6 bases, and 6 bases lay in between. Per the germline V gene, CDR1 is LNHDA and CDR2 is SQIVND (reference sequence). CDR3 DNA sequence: TGTGCCAGTAGTATTATGGGCAATGAGCAGTTCTTC. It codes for CASSIMGNEQFF.

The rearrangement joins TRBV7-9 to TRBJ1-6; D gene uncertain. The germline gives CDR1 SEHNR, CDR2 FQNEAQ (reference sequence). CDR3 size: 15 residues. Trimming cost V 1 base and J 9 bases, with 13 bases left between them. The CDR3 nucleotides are TGTGCCAGCAGCTTAGTTGGTGGGCTCGGTTCACCCCTCCACTTT. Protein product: CASSLVGGLGSPLHF.

The CDR3 here is CASSGKKNTGELFF. The CDR3 nucleotides read TGTGCCAGCTCCGGAAAAAAGAACACCGGGGAGCTGTTTTTT. The V gene is TRBV7-9, the J gene TRBJ2-2, with D hard to call. CDR3 length: 14 amino acids. The V gene's germline CDR1 is SEHNR and CDR2 FQNEAQ (reference sequence). Trimming took off 8 bases at V and 1 base at J, with 11 bases between the two ends.

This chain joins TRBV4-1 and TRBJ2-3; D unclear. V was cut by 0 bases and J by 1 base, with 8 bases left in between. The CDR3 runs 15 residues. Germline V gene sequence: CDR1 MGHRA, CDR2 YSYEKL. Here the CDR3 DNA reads TGCGCCAGCAGCCAAGATGATCCAGGCACAGATACGCAGTATTTT. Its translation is CASSQDDPGTDTQYF.

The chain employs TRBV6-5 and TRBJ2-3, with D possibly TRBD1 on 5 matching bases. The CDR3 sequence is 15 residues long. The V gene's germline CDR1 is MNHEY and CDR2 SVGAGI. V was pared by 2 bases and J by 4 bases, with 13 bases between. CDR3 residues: CASSYGALGADTQYF. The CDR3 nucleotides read TGTGCCAGCAGTTACGGGGCTCTAGGGGCAGATACGCAGTATTTT.

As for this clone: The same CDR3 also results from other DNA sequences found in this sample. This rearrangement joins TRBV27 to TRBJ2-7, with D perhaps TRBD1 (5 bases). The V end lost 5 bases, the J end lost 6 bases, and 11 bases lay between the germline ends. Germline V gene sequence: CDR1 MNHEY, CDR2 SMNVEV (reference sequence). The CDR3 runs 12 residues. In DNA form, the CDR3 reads TGTGCCAGCAGTCGGCAGGGCGGCGAGCAGTACTTC. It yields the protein CASSRQGGEQYF.

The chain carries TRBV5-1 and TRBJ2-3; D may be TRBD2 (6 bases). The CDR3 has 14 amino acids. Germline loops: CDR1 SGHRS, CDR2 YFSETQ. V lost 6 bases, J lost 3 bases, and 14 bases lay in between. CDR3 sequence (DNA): TGCGCCAGCATCCAATCCGGGGGAACAGATACGCAGTATTTT. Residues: CASIQSGGTDTQYF.

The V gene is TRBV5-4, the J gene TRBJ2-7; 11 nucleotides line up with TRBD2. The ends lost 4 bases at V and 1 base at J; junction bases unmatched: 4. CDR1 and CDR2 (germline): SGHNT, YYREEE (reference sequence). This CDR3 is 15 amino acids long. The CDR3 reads CASSGGLAGSYEQYF. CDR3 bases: TGTGCCAGCAGCGGAGGACTAGCGGGTTCCTACGAGCAGTACTTC.

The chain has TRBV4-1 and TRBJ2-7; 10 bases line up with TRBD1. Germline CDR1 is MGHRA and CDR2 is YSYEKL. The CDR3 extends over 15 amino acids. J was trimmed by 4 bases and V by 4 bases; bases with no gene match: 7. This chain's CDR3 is CASSPRTGGAYEQYF. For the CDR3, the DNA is TGCGCCAGCAGCCCGCGGACAGGGGGGGCTTACGAGCAGTACTTC.

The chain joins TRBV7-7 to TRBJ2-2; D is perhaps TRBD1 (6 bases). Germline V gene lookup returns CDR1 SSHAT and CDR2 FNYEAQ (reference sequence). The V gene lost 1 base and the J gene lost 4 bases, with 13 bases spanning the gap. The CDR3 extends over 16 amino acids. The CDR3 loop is CASSLEAAGVTGELFF. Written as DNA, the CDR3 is TGTGCCAGCAGCTTAGAGGCGGCAGGGGTCACCGGGGAGCTGTTTTTT.

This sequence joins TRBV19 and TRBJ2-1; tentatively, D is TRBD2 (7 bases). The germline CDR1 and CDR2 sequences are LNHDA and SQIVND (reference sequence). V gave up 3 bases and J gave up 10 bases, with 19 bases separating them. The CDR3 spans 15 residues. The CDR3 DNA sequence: TGTGCCAGTAGTATTCGGCGGGAGTTGGGACAAGAGCAGTTCTTC. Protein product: CASSIRRELGQEQFF.

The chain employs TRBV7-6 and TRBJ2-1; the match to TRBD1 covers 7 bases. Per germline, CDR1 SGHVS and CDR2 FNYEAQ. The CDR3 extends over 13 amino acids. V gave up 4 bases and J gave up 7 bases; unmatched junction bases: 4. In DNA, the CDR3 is TGTGCCAGCAGCTGGGGACAGTCTAATGAGCAGTTCTTC. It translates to CASSWGQSNEQFF.

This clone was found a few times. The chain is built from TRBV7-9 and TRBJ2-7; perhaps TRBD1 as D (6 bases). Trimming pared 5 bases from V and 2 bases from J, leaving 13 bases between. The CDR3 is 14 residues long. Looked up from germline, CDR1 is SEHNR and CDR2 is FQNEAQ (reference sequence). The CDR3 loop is CASSPRQAPYEQYF. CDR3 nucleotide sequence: TGTGCCAGCAGCCCGCGACAGGCCCCCTACGAGCAGTACTTC.

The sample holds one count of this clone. The CDR3 sequence is CASSYSKNTLGEQYF. The CDR3 nucleotides read TGTGCCAGCAGTTACTCGAAAAACACGCTAGGCGAGCAGTACTTC. The rearrangement uses TRBV6-5 and TRBJ2-7; D gene uncertain. Trimming removed 0 bases at V and 6 bases at J, with 15 bases between. The CDR3 has 15 residues. Germline V lookup: CDR1 MNHEY, CDR2 SVGAGI.

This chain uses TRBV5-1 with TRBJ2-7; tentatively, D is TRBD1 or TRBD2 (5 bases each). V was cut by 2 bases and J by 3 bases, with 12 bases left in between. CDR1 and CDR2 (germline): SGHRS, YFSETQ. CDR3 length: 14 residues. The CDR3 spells CASSFRDANYEQYF. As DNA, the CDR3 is TGCGCCAGCAGCTTCCGGGACGCAAACTACGAGCAGTACTTC. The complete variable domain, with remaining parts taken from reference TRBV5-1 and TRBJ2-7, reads KAGVTQTPRYLIKTRGQQVTLSCSPISGHRSVSWYQQTPGQGLQFLFEYFSETQRNKGNFPGRFSGRQFSNSRSEMNVSTLELGDSALYLCASSFRDANYEQYFGPGTRLTVT.

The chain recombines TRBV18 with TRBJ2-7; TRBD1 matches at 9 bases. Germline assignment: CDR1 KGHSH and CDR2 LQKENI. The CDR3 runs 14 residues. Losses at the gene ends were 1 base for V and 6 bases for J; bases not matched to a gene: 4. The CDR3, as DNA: TGTGCCAGCTCACCACAGGACAGGGGTGGCGAGCAGTACTTC. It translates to CASSPQDRGGEQYF.

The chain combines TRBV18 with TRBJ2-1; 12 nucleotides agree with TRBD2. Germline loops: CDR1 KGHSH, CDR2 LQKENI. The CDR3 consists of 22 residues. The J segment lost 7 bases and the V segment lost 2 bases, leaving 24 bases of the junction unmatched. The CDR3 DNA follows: TGTGCCAGCTCACCATCACGGAGACAGCTAAGATCCGGACTAGCGGGAAGGAATGAGCAGTTCTTC. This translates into CASSPSRRQLRSGLAGRNEQFF.

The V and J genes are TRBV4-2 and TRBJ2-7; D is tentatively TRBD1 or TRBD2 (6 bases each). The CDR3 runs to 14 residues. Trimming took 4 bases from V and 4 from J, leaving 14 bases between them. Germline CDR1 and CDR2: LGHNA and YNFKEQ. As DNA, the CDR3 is TGTGCCAGCAGCCCTACCGGGGGCGCTTACGAGCAGTACTTC. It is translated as CASSPTGGAYEQYF.